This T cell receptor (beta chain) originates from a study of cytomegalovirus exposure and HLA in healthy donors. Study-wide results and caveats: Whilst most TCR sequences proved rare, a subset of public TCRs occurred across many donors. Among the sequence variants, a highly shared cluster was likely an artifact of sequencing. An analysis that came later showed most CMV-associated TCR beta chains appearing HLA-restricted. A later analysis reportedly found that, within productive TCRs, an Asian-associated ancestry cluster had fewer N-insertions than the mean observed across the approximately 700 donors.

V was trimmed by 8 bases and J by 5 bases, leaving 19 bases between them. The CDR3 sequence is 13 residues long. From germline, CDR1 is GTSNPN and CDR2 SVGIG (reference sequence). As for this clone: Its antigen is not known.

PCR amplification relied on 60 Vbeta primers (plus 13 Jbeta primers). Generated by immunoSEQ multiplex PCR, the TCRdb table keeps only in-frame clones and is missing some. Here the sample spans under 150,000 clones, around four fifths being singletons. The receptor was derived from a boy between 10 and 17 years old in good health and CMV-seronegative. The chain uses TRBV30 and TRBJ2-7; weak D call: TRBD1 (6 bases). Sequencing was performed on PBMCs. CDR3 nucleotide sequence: TGTGCCGGATCACAGGGCTCCCTGGACGAGCAGTACTTC. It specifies CAGSQGSLDEQYF.